This is a list of T cell receptor beta chains from one sample in a study of PD-1 blockade in classical Hodgkin lymphoma. TCRdb's copy holds only in-frame clones and misses some; the assay was immunoSEQ multiplex PCR. Of 40,000 to 45,000 clones in the sample, roughly 73% were seen once. This specimen consisted of peripheral blood mononuclear cells (PBMCs), obtained at baseline. These receptors were taken from a human donor with classical Hodgkin lymphoma. Both conserved end residues are part of each CDR3. The order of the fields is CDR3 DNA, CDR3 protein, D gene, J gene, clone size, V gene. The D gene is left open where the match is weak. Clone size is shown for a subset of rows, as once, few, many or a class of expanded clone.

CDR3nt: TGCGCCAGCAGCCACCTTGAAACAGACTCTGGGGCCAACGTCCTGACTTTC
CDR3aa: CASSHLETDSGANVLTF
d_gene: NA
j_gene: TRBJ2-6
abundance: NA
v_gene: TRBV4-3

CDR3nt: TGTGCCAGCAGTCGTATGGCCGGGGAGCTGTTTTTT
CDR3aa: CASSRMAGELFF
d_gene: NA
j_gene: TRBJ2-2
abundance: NA
v_gene: TRBV6-6

CDR3nt: TGTGCCAGCAGCGCGTCGGTAGGAACCGGGGAGCTGTTTTTT
CDR3aa: CASSASVGTGELFF
d_gene: NA
j_gene: TRBJ2-2
abundance: NA
v_gene: TRBV9

CDR3nt: TGCGCCAGCAGCCAACCCCTCGGGGGGGCGGGGGTCGGCACCGGGGAGCTGTTTTTT
CDR3aa: CASSQPLGGAGVGTGELFF
d_gene: TRBD2
j_gene: TRBJ2-2
abundance: NA
v_gene: TRBV4-3

CDR3nt: TGTGCCAGCACCTGGACAGGGCTGAGCTACACCTTC
CDR3aa: CASTWTGLSYTF
d_gene: TRBD1
j_gene: TRBJ1-2
abundance: NA
v_gene: TRBV6-5

CDR3nt: TGTGCCAGCAGCCGACAGATTTCCGGCGAGCAGTACTTC
CDR3aa: CASSRQISGEQYF
d_gene: NA
j_gene: TRBJ2-7
abundance: NA
v_gene: TRBV6-5

CDR3nt: TGTGCCAGCACCCGACGTCAGCCCAACTACGAGCAGTACTTC
CDR3aa: CASTRRQPNYEQYF
d_gene: NA
j_gene: TRBJ2-7
abundance: once
v_gene: TRBV6-5

CDR3nt: TGTGCCAGCAGTGGACGACAGGGGGAACAAGCTAATGAAAAACTGTTTTTT
CDR3aa: CASSGRQGEQANEKLFF
d_gene: TRBD1
j_gene: TRBJ1-4
abundance: NA
v_gene: TRBV6-1

CDR3nt: TGTGCCAGCAGCGTCTCACCGGGAATGCTGGTAGATACGCAGTATTTT
CDR3aa: CASSVSPGMLVDTQYF
d_gene: NA
j_gene: TRBJ2-3
abundance: NA
v_gene: TRBV9

CDR3nt: TGTGCCAGCACTGCAAGGGGGGGCAACATTCAGTACTTC
CDR3aa: CASTARGGNIQYF
d_gene: NA
j_gene: TRBJ2-4
abundance: NA
v_gene: TRBV6-6

CDR3nt: TGTGCCAGCAGCTTGCTTGCCGGGGGGACCGGCACAGATACGCAGTATTTT
CDR3aa: CASSLLAGGTGTDTQYF
d_gene: TRBD2
j_gene: TRBJ2-3
abundance: NA
v_gene: TRBV13

CDR3nt: TGTGCCAGCAGCGAGGGACGTGGCTACGAGCAGTACTTC
CDR3aa: CASSEGRGYEQYF
d_gene: NA
j_gene: TRBJ2-7
abundance: few
v_gene: TRBV7-2

CDR3nt: TGTGCCAGCAGCCCTAGACTAGCGGGGGGCCCCCCGCCTAAAGAGACCCAGTACTTC
CDR3aa: CASSPRLAGGPPPKETQYF
d_gene: TRBD2
j_gene: TRBJ2-5
abundance: NA
v_gene: TRBV7-8

CDR3nt: TGTGCCAGCAGCCAAGTGGTTGGGACTAGCGGTCTCGAGCAGTACTTC
CDR3aa: CASSQVVGTSGLEQYF
d_gene: TRBD2
j_gene: TRBJ2-7
abundance: NA
v_gene: TRBV4-2

CDR3nt: TGTGCCAGCAGGAGTGGAAACATTGGCTACACCTTC
CDR3aa: CASRSGNIGYTF
d_gene: NA
j_gene: TRBJ1-2
abundance: few
v_gene: TRBV2

CDR3nt: TGTGCCAGTAGCTCCGACACACATCATCCCTACGAGCAGTACTTC
CDR3aa: CASSSDTHHPYEQYF
d_gene: NA
j_gene: TRBJ2-7
abundance: NA
v_gene: TRBV19

CDR3nt: TGCGCCAGCAGCCAAGCAGGGGGCGGTGGAAACACCATATATTTT
CDR3aa: CASSQAGGGGNTIYF
d_gene: TRBD1
j_gene: TRBJ1-3
abundance: NA
v_gene: TRBV4-3

CDR3nt: TGTGCCAGACAGGGGACATCTAACTATGGCTACACCTTC
CDR3aa: CARQGTSNYGYTF
d_gene: TRBD1
j_gene: TRBJ1-2
abundance: NA
v_gene: TRBV2

CDR3nt: TGTGCCATCAGCAGACAGGGGGGAGCCTACAATGAGCAGTTCTTC
CDR3aa: CAISRQGGAYNEQFF
d_gene: TRBD1
j_gene: TRBJ2-1
abundance: NA
v_gene: TRBV10-3

CDR3nt: TGTGCCAGCAGTGGAAGGACCTCGAACACCGGGGAGCTGTTTTTT
CDR3aa: CASSGRTSNTGELFF
d_gene: NA
j_gene: TRBJ2-2
abundance: NA
v_gene: TRBV2

CDR3nt: TGTGCCAGCAGGGTAGGGGAAGAGACCCAGTACTTC
CDR3aa: CASRVGEETQYF
d_gene: NA
j_gene: TRBJ2-5
abundance: NA
v_gene: TRBV6-5

CDR3nt: TGTGCCAGCAGTGCGCAGGGGGCCTCGAACACTGAAGCTTTCTTT
CDR3aa: CASSAQGASNTEAFF
d_gene: TRBD1
j_gene: TRBJ1-1
abundance: few
v_gene: TRBV6-5

CDR3nt: TGTGCCAGCAGTAGACAGGGTGGGTATTCACCCCTCCACTTT
CDR3aa: CASSRQGGYSPLHF
d_gene: TRBD1
j_gene: TRBJ1-6
abundance: NA
v_gene: TRBV6-5

CDR3nt: TGTGCCATCAGAATCGGGGAGGGGAGTACTGAAGCTTTCTTT
CDR3aa: CAIRIGEGSTEAFF
d_gene: NA
j_gene: TRBJ1-1
abundance: few
v_gene: TRBV10-3

CDR3nt: TGTGCCAGCAGCTCAATCGGGACGTCCACAGATACGCAGTATTTT
CDR3aa: CASSSIGTSTDTQYF
d_gene: NA
j_gene: TRBJ2-3
abundance: NA
v_gene: TRBV11-2

CDR3nt: TGTGCCATCAGTGATCCGGGACTGGATGGCTACACCTTC
CDR3aa: CAISDPGLDGYTF
d_gene: NA
j_gene: TRBJ1-2
abundance: NA
v_gene: TRBV10-3

CDR3nt: TGCGCCAGCTCAACAGGGGATGGTGAAGCTTTCTTT
CDR3aa: CASSTGDGEAFF
d_gene: TRBD1
j_gene: TRBJ1-1
abundance: NA
v_gene: TRBV5-1

CDR3nt: TGTGCCAGCAGCTCGCCGACAGGACTCAAAGAGACCCAGTACTTC
CDR3aa: CASSSPTGLKETQYF
d_gene: NA
j_gene: TRBJ2-5
abundance: NA
v_gene: TRBV7-9

CDR3nt: TGTGCCAGCAGGCTAGCCAGGACTATCACAGATACGCAGTATTTT
CDR3aa: CASRLARTITDTQYF
d_gene: NA
j_gene: TRBJ2-3
abundance: NA
v_gene: TRBV11-2

CDR3nt: TGTGCCAGCAGCTTAGCCAGGGGCACTGAAGCTTTCTTT
CDR3aa: CASSLARGTEAFF
d_gene: NA
j_gene: TRBJ1-1
abundance: NA
v_gene: TRBV11-3

CDR3nt: TGCGCCAGCAGCTTCTCGGGACAGCCGGAAGCTTTCTTT
CDR3aa: CASSFSGQPEAFF
d_gene: TRBD1
j_gene: TRBJ1-1
abundance: NA
v_gene: TRBV5-1

CDR3nt: TGTGCCTGGAGCATCACAGGGGGAGCTTTCTTT
CDR3aa: CAWSITGGAFF
d_gene: TRBD1
j_gene: TRBJ1-1
abundance: NA
v_gene: TRBV30

CDR3nt: TGTGCCAGTAGTATAGATCCCGCAGGGGGGTACTCTGGGGCCAACGTCCTGACTTTC
CDR3aa: CASSIDPAGGYSGANVLTF
d_gene: NA
j_gene: TRBJ2-6
abundance: NA
v_gene: TRBV19

CDR3nt: TGTGCCAGCACCGAGGGCAGGGGGATAACTGAAGCTTTCTTT
CDR3aa: CASTEGRGITEAFF
d_gene: TRBD1
j_gene: TRBJ1-1
abundance: NA
v_gene: TRBV2

CDR3nt: TGTGCCAGCAGCTTAGCTGTCAGCACAGATACGCAGTATTTT
CDR3aa: CASSLAVSTDTQYF
d_gene: NA
j_gene: TRBJ2-3
abundance: NA
v_gene: TRBV7-2

CDR3nt: TGTGCCAGCAGTAAGGGACGGGAGCAGTACTTC
CDR3aa: CASSKGREQYF
d_gene: NA
j_gene: TRBJ2-7
abundance: NA
v_gene: TRBV6-5

CDR3nt: TGTGCCAGTAGTATGTTCTCAGGGAGGTACGAGCAGTACTTC
CDR3aa: CASSMFSGRYEQYF
d_gene: NA
j_gene: TRBJ2-7
abundance: NA
v_gene: TRBV19

CDR3nt: TGTGCCAGCACCCCGGACAGGGTGAGCACTGAAGCTTTCTTT
CDR3aa: CASTPDRVSTEAFF
d_gene: TRBD1
j_gene: TRBJ1-1
abundance: NA
v_gene: TRBV2

CDR3nt: TGTGCCAGCAGCCCGGCATCGGGGGAGGCAGATACGCAGTATTTT
CDR3aa: CASSPASGEADTQYF
d_gene: NA
j_gene: TRBJ2-3
abundance: NA
v_gene: TRBV7-2

CDR3nt: TGTGCCAGCTCACTCATATACCAGACAGGGACCAGCTCTGGAAACACCATATATTTT
CDR3aa: CASSLIYQTGTSSGNTIYF
d_gene: TRBD1
j_gene: TRBJ1-3
abundance: NA
v_gene: TRBV18

CDR3nt: TGTGCCAGCAGCCCACTACCGACGGGGGCTAACTATGGCTACACCTTC
CDR3aa: CASSPLPTGANYGYTF
d_gene: NA
j_gene: TRBJ1-2
abundance: NA
v_gene: TRBV7-7

CDR3nt: TGTGCCAGCTCACCAGGGGCGCGTCAAGAGACCCAGTACTTC
CDR3aa: CASSPGARQETQYF
d_gene: NA
j_gene: TRBJ2-5
abundance: few
v_gene: TRBV18

CDR3nt: TGTGCCAGCAGGGGGCTCACAGATACGCAGTATTTT
CDR3aa: CASRGLTDTQYF
d_gene: NA
j_gene: TRBJ2-3
abundance: NA
v_gene: TRBV2

CDR3nt: TGTGCCAGCAGCTCTCCGGGACTAGCGGACCCCTACGAGCAGTACTTC
CDR3aa: CASSSPGLADPYEQYF
d_gene: TRBD2
j_gene: TRBJ2-7
abundance: NA
v_gene: TRBV5-8

CDR3nt: TGTGCCAGCAGCGGTAGCGTAGCGGGGGCCCAAGATACGCAGTATTTT
CDR3aa: CASSGSVAGAQDTQYF
d_gene: TRBD2
j_gene: TRBJ2-3
abundance: NA
v_gene: TRBV9

CDR3nt: TGTGCCAGCACCTTGGACGGGCGCCACGAGCAGTACTTC
CDR3aa: CASTLDGRHEQYF
d_gene: NA
j_gene: TRBJ2-7
abundance: NA
v_gene: TRBV5-4